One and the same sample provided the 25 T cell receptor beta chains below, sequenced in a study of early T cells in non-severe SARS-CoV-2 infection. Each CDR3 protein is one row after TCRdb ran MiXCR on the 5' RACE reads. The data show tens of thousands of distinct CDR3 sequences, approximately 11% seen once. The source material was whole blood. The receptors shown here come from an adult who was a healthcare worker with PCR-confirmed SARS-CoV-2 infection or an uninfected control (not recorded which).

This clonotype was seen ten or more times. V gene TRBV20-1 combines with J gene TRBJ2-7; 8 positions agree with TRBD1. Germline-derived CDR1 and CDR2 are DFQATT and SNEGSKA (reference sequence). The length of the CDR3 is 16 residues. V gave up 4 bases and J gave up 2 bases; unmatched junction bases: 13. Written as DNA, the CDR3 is TGCAGTGCTACACAGGACAGGGTTGCTCTGACCTACGAGCAGTACTTC. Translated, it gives CSATQDRVALTYEQYF.

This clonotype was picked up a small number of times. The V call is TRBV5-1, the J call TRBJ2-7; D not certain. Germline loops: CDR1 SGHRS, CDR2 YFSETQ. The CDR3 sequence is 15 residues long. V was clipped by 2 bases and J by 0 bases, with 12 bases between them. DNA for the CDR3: TGCGCCAGCAGCTTCTCTGATTCCCTCTCCTACGAGCAGTACTTC. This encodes CASSFSDSLSYEQYF. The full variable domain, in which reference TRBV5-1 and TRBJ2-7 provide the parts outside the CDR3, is KAGVTQTPRYLIKTRGQQVTLSCSPISGHRSVSWYQQTPGQGLQFLFEYFSETQRNKGNFPGRFSGRQFSNSRSEMNVSTLELGDSALYLCASSFSDSLSYEQYFGPGTRLTVT.

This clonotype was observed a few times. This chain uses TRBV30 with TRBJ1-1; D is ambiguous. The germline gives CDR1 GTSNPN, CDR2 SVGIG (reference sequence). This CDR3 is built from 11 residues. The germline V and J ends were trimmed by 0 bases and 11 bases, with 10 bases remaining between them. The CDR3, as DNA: TGTGCCTGGAGTGTAGCCGAAGGCGCTTTCTTT. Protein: CAWSVAEGAFF.

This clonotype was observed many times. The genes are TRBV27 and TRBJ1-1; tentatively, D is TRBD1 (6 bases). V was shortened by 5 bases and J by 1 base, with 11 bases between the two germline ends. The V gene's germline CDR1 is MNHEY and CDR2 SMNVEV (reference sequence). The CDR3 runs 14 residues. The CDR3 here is CASSPDRTNTEAFF. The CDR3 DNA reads TGTGCCAGCAGTCCGGACAGAACGAACACTGAAGCTTTCTTT.

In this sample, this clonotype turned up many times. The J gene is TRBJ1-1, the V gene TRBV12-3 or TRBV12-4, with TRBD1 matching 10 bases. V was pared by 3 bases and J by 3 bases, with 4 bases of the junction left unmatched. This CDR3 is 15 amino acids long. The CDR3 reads CASSFFGTGDTEAFF. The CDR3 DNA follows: TGTGCCAGCAGTTTCTTTGGGACAGGGGACACTGAAGCTTTCTTT.

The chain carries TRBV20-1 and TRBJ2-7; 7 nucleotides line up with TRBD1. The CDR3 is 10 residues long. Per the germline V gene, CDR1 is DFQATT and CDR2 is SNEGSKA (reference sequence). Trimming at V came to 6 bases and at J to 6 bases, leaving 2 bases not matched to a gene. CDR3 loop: CSASGGEQYF. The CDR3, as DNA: TGCAGTGCGTCAGGGGGCGAGCAGTACTTC.

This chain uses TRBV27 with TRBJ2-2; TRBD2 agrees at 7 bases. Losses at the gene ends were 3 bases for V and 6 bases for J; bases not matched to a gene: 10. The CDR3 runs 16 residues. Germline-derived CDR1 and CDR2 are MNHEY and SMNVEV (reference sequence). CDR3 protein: CASSFLAGVNSGELFF. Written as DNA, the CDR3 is TGTGCCAGCAGTTTCCTCGCGGGAGTCAATTCCGGGGAGCTGTTTTTT.

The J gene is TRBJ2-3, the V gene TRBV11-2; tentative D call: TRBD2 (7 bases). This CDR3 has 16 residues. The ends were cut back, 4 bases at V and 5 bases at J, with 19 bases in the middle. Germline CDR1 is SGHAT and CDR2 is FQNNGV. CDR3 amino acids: CASSSTPAGAVDTQYF. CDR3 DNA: TGTGCCAGCAGCTCGACTCCTGCGGGGGCGGTAGATACGCAGTATTTT.

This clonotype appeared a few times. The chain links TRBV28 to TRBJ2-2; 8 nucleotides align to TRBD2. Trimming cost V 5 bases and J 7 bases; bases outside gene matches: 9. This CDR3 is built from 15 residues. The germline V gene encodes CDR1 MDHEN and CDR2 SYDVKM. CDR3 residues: CASSHGGAGDGELFF. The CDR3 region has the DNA TGTGCCAGCAGTCACGGGGGAGCGGGAGACGGGGAGCTGTTTTTT. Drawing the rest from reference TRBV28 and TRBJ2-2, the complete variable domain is DVKVTQSSRYLVKRTGEKVFLECVQDMDHENMFWYRQDPGLGLRLIYFSYDVKMKEKGDIPEGYSVSREKKERFSLILESASTNQTSMYLCASSHGGAGDGELFFGEGSRLTVL.

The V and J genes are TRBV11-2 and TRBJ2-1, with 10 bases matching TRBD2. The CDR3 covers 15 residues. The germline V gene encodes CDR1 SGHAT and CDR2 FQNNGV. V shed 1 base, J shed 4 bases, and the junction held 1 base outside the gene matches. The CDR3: CASSLVSGGYNEQFF. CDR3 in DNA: TGTGCCAGCAGCTTAGTTAGCGGGGGGTACAATGAGCAGTTCTTC. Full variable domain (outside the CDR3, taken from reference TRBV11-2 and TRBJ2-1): EAGVAQSPRYKIIEKRQSVAFWCNPISGHATLYWYQQILGQGPKLLIQFQNNGVVDDSQLPKDRFSAERLKGVDSTLKIQPAKLEDSAVYLCASSLVSGGYNEQFFGPGTRLTVL.

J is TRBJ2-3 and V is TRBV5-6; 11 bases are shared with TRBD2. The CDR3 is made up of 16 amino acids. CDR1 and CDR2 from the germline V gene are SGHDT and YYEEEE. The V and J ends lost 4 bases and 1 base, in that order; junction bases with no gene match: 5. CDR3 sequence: CASSRTGLAGTDTQYF. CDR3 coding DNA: TGTGCCAGCAGCAGAACGGGACTAGCGGGCACAGATACGCAGTATTTT.

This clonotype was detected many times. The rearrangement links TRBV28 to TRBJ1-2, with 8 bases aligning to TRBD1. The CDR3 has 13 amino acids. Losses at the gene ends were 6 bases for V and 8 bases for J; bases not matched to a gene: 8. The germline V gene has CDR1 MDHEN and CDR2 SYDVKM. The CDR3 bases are TGTGCCAGCAGACCAAGACAGGGGACCGGCTACACCTTC. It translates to CASRPRQGTGYTF.

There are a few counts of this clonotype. The CDR3 sequence is CASRPGTSQETQYF. The CDR3 nucleotides are TGTGCCAGCAGGCCTGGGACATCTCAAGAGACCCAGTACTTC. This chain links TRBV6-2 or TRBV6-3 with TRBJ2-5; perhaps TRBD1 as D (6 bases). The CDR3 contains 14 residues. Trimming took off 6 bases at V and 2 bases at J, with 13 bases between the two ends. Germline lookup yields CDR1 MNHEY and CDR2 SVGEGT.

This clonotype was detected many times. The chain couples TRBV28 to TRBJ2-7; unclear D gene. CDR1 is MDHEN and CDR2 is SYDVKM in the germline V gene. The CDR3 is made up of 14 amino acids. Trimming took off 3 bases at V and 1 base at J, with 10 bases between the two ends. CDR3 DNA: TGTGCCAGCAGTTTGCTAGACGGTTCCTACGAGCAGTACTTC. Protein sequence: CASSLLDGSYEQYF.

In DNA, the CDR3 is TGCAGTGCTACGCACAGGGGCCCTAGCGGGGAGCAGTTCTTC. This encodes CSATHRGPSGEQFF. The chain is built from TRBV20-1 and TRBJ2-1, with a tentative D call TRBD2 (8 bases). Per germline, CDR1 DFQATT and CDR2 SNEGSKA (reference sequence). Trimming removed 4 bases from V and 10 bases from J, with 20 bases in between. CDR3 size: 14 residues.

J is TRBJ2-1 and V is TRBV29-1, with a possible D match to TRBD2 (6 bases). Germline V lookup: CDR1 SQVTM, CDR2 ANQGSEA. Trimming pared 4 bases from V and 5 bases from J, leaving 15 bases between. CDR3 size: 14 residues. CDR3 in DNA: TGCAGCGTTGGCTTTATGCGGGAAGACAATGAGCAGTTCTTC. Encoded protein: CSVGFMREDNEQFF.

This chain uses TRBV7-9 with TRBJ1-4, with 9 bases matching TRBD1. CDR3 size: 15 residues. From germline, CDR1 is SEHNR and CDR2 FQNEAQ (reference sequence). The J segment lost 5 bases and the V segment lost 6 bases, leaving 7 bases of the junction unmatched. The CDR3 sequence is CASSGDRDVNEKLFF. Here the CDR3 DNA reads TGTGCCAGCAGTGGGGACAGGGATGTGAATGAAAAACTGTTTTTT.

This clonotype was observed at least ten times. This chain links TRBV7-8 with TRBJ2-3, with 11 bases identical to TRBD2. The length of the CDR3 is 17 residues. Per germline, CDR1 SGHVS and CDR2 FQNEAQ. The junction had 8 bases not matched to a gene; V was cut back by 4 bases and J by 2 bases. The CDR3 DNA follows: TGTGCCAGCAGCTCGACCGGGACTAGCGGACCCACAGATACGCAGTATTTT. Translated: CASSSTGTSGPTDTQYF. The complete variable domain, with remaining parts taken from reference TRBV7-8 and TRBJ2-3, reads GAGVSQSPRYKVAKRGQDVALRCDPISGHVSLFWYQQALGQGPEFLTYFQNEAQLDKSGLPSDRFFAERPEGSVSTLKIQRTQQEDSAVYLCASSSTGTSGPTDTQYFGPGTRLTVL.

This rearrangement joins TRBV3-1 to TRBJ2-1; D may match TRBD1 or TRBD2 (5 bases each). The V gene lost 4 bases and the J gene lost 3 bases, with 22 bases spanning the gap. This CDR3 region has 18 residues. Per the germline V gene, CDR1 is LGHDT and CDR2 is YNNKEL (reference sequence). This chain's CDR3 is CASSRLGVIRVGYNEQFF. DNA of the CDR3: TGTGCCAGCAGCCGCCTGGGGGTTATCAGGGTCGGCTACAATGAGCAGTTCTTC.

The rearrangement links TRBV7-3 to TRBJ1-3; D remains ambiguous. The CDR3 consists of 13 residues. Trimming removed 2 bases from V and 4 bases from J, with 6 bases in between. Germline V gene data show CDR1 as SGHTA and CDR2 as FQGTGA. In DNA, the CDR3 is TGTGCCAGCAGCTTAGTCGCCGGAAACACCATATATTTT. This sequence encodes CASSLVAGNTIYF. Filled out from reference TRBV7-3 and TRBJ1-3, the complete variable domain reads GAGVSQTPSNKVTEKGKYVELRCDPISGHTALYWYRQSLGQGPEFLIYFQGTGAADDSGLPNDRFFAVRPEGSVSTLKIQRTERGDSAVYLCASSLVAGNTIYFGEGSWLTVV.

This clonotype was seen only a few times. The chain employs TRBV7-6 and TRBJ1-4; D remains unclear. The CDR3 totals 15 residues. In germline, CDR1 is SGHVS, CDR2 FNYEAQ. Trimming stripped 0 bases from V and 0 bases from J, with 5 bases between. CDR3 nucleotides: TGTGCCAGCAGCTTAGCGGCGGCAACTAATGAAAAACTGTTTTTT. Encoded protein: CASSLAAATNEKLFF.

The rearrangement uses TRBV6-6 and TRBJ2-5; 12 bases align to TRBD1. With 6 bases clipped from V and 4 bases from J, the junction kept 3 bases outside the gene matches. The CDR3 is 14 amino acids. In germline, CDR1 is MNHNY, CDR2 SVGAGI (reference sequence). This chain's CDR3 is CASRGDRGRETQYF. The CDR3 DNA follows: TGTGCCAGCAGGGGGGACAGGGGGCGAGAGACCCAGTACTTC.

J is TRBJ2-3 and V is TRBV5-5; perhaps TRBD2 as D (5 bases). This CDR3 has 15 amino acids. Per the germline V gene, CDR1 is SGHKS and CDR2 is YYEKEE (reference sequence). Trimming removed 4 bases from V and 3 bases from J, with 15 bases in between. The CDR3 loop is CASSPSSGRTDTQYF. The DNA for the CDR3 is TGTGCCAGCAGCCCGTCCTCTGGGAGAACAGATACGCAGTATTTT.

This CDR3 reads CSARDLRLVLEQFF. The CDR3 nucleotides read TGCAGTGCTAGAGATCTAAGGCTGGTGCTTGAGCAGTTCTTC. The chain uses TRBV20-1 and TRBJ2-1; D unclear. Germline loops: CDR1 DFQATT, CDR2 SNEGSKA (reference sequence). CDR3 length equals 14 residues. V dropped 0 bases and J dropped 9 bases, with 15 bases sitting between them.

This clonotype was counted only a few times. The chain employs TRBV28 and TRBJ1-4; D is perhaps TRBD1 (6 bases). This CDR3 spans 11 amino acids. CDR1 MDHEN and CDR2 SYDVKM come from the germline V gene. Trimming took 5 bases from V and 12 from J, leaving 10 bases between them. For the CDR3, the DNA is TGTGCCAGCAGTAATAGGGGGGAACTGTTTTTT. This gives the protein CASSNRGELFF.